Below are 17 T cell receptor beta chains sequenced from a single sample in a study of blood T cell repertoires in COVID-19. Some clones are missing from TCRdb's copy, which holds only in-frame ones; the method was immunoSEQ multiplex PCR. The repertoire holds around 60,000 clones, with over 75% as singletons. The source material was peripheral blood. The source is a woman aged 60-70 years with active COVID-19.

This sequence joins TRBV29-1 and TRBJ1-1; perhaps TRBD1 as D (5 bases). The germline V gene encodes CDR1 SQVTM and CDR2 ANQGSEA. Trimming took 3 bases from V and 4 from J, leaving 36 bases between them. This CDR3 region has 21 residues. The CDR3 DNA follows: TGCAGCGTTGAGAACCTTGGAGCCGTTCAGGGAACTAATATATGGGGCACTGAAGCTTTCTTT. It is translated as CSVENLGAVQGTNIWGTEAFF.

Only a few counts were recorded for this clone. V and J are TRBV27 and TRBJ2-1; 7 nucleotides line up with TRBD1. The CDR3 contains 17 residues. Trimming removed 9 bases from V and 0 bases from J; junction bases left unmatched: 14. Per germline, CDR1 MNHEY and CDR2 SMNVEV (reference sequence). CDR3 protein: CARDRAPSKSSYNEQFF. Here the CDR3 DNA reads TGTGCCAGAGACAGGGCCCCCTCTAAGAGCTCCTACAATGAGCAGTTCTTC.

This chain links TRBV27 with TRBJ2-5; D is possibly TRBD1 (5 bases). Trimming took off 5 bases at V and 7 bases at J, with 14 bases between the two ends. This CDR3 has 13 amino acids. Germline assignment: CDR1 MNHEY and CDR2 SMNVEV (reference sequence). The DNA for the CDR3 is TGTGCCAGCAGTCAGGGTGCCTTTGGGACCCAGTACTTC. Its translation: CASSQGAFGTQYF.

The rearrangement uses TRBV6-1 and TRBJ2-1; TRBD2 matches 13 bases. The trim removed 4 bases at V and 6 bases at J, leaving 12 bases unmatched. The CDR3 runs 18 residues. Germline CDR1 is MNHNS and CDR2 is SASEGT. The CDR3 loop is CASSVVLTSGGFGNEQFF. Here the CDR3 DNA reads TGTGCCAGCAGTGTGGTATTGACTAGCGGGGGGTTCGGCAATGAGCAGTTCTTC.

This chain links TRBV7-9 with TRBJ1-1; TRBD1 aligns across 9 bases. Per the germline V gene, CDR1 is SEHNR and CDR2 is FQNEAQ (reference sequence). With 0 bases clipped from V and 5 bases from J, the junction kept 4 bases outside the gene matches. The CDR3 spans 15 residues. The chain's CDR3 is CASSLAGTGNTEAFF. CDR3 nucleotide sequence: TGTGCCAGCAGCTTAGCAGGGACAGGGAATACTGAAGCTTTCTTT. The entire variable domain, with the rest obtained from reference TRBV7-9 and TRBJ1-1, is as follows: DTGVSQNPRHKITKRGQNVTFRCDPISEHNRLYWYRQTLGQGPEFLTYFQNEAQLEKSRLLSDRFSAERPKGSFSTLEIQRTEQGDSAMYLCASSLAGTGNTEAFFGQGTRLTVV.

A few counts support this clone. The chain employs TRBV18 and TRBJ2-1; 8 bases agree with TRBD1. V was clipped by 0 bases and J by 9 bases; unmatched bases: 7. This CDR3 has 15 residues. Germline V gives CDR1 KGHSH, CDR2 LQKENI. This chain's CDR3 is CASSPPRGLGGEQFF. As DNA, the CDR3 is TGTGCCAGCTCACCACCCAGGGGGCTAGGCGGTGAGCAGTTCTTC.

This clone was observed once. The genes are TRBV2 and TRBJ2-2, with D tentatively TRBD2 (5 bases). CDR1 and CDR2 (germline): SNHLY, FYNNEI. The ends were cut back, 5 bases at V and 4 bases at J, with 8 bases in the middle. The CDR3 runs 13 residues. CDR3 nucleotides: TGTGCCAGCAGTAGGGAGATCACCGGGGAGCTGTTTTTT. Protein product: CASSREITGELFF.

The chain recombines TRBV11-2 with TRBJ2-5; the match to TRBD2 covers 7 bases. With V trimmed by 0 bases and J by 10 bases, 14 bases remained unmatched. Germline CDR1 reads SGHAT; CDR2 reads FQNNGV. This CDR3 has 16 residues. Here the CDR3 reads CASSLDHGGRGVDQYF. The CDR3 nucleotides are TGTGCCAGCAGCTTAGATCACGGCGGCCGGGGGGTAGACCAGTACTTC.

The V and J genes are TRBV27 and TRBJ2-7; no firm D call. V dropped 0 bases and J dropped 3 bases, with 9 bases sitting between them. The CDR3 sequence is 14 residues long. CDR1 MNHEY and CDR2 SMNVEV come from the germline V gene (reference sequence). The CDR3: CASSLSVRHYEQYF. The CDR3 coding sequence is TGTGCCAGCAGTTTATCGGTCAGGCACTACGAGCAGTACTTC.

The chain uses TRBV15 and TRBJ2-3, with 7 bases that match TRBD2. V was pared by 4 bases and J by 1 base, with 5 bases of the junction left unmatched. CDR1 and CDR2 from the germline V gene are LNHNV and YYDKDF (reference sequence). CDR3 length: 15 amino acids. CDR3 in amino acids: CATSKKRGRTDTQYF. Written as DNA, the CDR3 is TGTGCCACCAGCAAAAAGCGGGGCCGCACAGATACGCAGTATTTT.

The V gene is TRBV6-5, the J gene TRBJ2-2; 8 nucleotides align to TRBD2. J gave up 5 bases and V 2 bases, and 7 bases lay outside the gene matches. Germline CDR1 is MNHEY and CDR2 is SVGAGI. The CDR3 spans 16 residues. The CDR3 region is CASSYLGGALTGELFF. The CDR3 DNA sequence: TGTGCCAGCAGTTACCTCGGGGGGGCTTTGACCGGGGAGCTGTTTTTT.

This chain uses TRBV27 with TRBJ2-2, with D tentatively TRBD2 (5 bases). Germline CDR1 MNHEY, CDR2 SMNVEV (reference sequence). The CDR3 runs to 15 residues. V lost 6 bases to trimming and J lost 7 bases, with 18 bases between them. CDR3: CASRQSGVLHGELFF. The DNA of the CDR3 is TGTGCCAGCAGGCAAAGCGGTGTTCTTCACGGGGAGCTGTTTTTT.

The rearrangement links TRBV5-1 to TRBJ1-4, with 8 positions matching TRBD1. The germline V gene encodes CDR1 SGHRS and CDR2 YFSETQ. The length of the CDR3 is 20 residues. V lost 0 bases and J lost 1; bases outside the gene matches: 14. The CDR3 DNA reads as TGCGCCAGCAGCTTGGGACCCAGGGGGCCATCAGGGGGAACTAATGAAAAACTGTTTTTT. Amino acids: CASSLGPRGPSGGTNEKLFF.

The chain joins TRBV7-7 to TRBJ1-1, with D hard to call. The CDR3 extends over 14 amino acids. Trimming removed 5 bases at V and 0 bases at J, with 10 bases between. CDR1 is SSHAT, CDR2 FNYEAQ, per germline (reference sequence). DNA of the CDR3: TGTGCCAGCAGCCCGAGTTCCCTGAACACTGAAGCTTTCTTT. Protein product: CASSPSSLNTEAFF.

The rearrangement uses TRBV12-3 or TRBV12-4 and TRBJ1-5; 10 nucleotides align to TRBD1. V shed 6 bases and J 6 bases; nucleotides not matched to a gene: 2. The CDR3 extends over 13 amino acids. The CDR3 loop reads CASRDRGPQPQHF. The CDR3 region has the DNA TGTGCCAGCAGAGACAGGGGGCCTCAGCCCCAGCATTTT.

The gene calls are TRBV2 and TRBJ2-7; 7 bases align to TRBD1. Germline V gene data show CDR1 as SNHLY and CDR2 as FYNNEI. V trimming: 5 bases; J trimming: 7 bases; junction bases outside the gene matches: 8. The CDR3 length is 13 residues. CDR3 nucleotide sequence: TGTGCCAGCAGTACTAGACAGGGTGGGGAGCAGTACTTC. This codes for CASSTRQGGEQYF. Together with reference TRBV2 and TRBJ2-7, the CDR3 gives the full variable domain: EPEVTQTPSHQVTQMGQEVILRCVPISNHLYFYWYRQILGQKVEFLVSFYNNEISEKSEIFDDQFSVERPDGSNFTLKIRSTKLEDSAMYFCASSTRQGGEQYFGPGTRLTVT.

The chain joins TRBV4-1 to TRBJ1-5; D is uncertain. CDR1 is MGHRA and CDR2 is YSYEKL in the germline V gene. V shed 0 bases and J shed 3 bases, with 9 bases lying between them. CDR3 size: 15 residues. DNA for the CDR3: TGCGCCAGCAGCCAAGATGGCAAAAACAATCAGCCCCAGCATTTT. Protein sequence: CASSQDGKNNQPQHF.